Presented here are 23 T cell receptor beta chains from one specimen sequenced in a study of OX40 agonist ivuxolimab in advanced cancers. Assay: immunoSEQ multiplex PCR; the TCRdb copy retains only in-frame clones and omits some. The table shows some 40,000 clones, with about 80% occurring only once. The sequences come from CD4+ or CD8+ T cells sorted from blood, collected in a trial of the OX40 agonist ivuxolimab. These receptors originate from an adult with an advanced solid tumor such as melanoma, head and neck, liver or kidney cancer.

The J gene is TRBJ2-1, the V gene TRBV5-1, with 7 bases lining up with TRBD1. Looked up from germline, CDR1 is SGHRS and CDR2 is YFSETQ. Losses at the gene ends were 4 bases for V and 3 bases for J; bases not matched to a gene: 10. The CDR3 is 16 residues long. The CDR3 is CASSPTTGHNYNEQFF. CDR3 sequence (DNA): TGCGCCAGCAGCCCCACGACAGGGCATAACTACAATGAGCAGTTCTTC. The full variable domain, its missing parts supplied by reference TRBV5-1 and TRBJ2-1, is KAGVTQTPRYLIKTRGQQVTLSCSPISGHRSVSWYQQTPGQGLQFLFEYFSETQRNKGNFPGRFSGRQFSNSRSEMNVSTLELGDSALYLCASSPTTGHNYNEQFFGPGTRLTVL.

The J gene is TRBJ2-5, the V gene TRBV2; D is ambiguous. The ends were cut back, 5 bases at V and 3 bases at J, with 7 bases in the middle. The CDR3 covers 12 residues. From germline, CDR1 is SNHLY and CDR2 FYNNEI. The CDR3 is CASSRREETQYF. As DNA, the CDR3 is TGTGCCAGCAGTCGAAGGGAAGAGACCCAGTACTTC.

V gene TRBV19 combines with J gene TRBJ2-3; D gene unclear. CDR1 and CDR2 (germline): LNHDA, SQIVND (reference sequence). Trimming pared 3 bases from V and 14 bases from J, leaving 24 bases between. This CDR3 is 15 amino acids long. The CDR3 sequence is CASSIDLTTSLRRYF. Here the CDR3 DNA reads TGTGCCAGTAGTATCGACTTGACAACTTCCCTTCGGAGGTATTTT. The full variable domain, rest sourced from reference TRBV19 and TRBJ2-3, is DGGITQSPKYLFRKEGQNVTLSCEQNLNHDAMYWYRQDPGQGLRLIYYSQIVNDFQKGDIAEGYSVSREKKESFPLTVTSAQKNPTAFYLCASSIDLTTSLRRYFGPGTRLTVL.

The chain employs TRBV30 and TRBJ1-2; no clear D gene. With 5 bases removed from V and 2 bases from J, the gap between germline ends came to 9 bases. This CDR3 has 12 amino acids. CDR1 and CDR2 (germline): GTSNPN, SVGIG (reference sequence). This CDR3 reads CAWATINYGYTF. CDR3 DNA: TGTGCCTGGGCCACAATAAACTATGGCTACACCTTC. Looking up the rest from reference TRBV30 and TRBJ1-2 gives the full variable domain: SQTIHQWPATLVQPVGSPLSLECTVEGTSNPNLYWYRQAAGRGLQLLFYSVGIGQISSEVPQNLSASRPQDRQFILSSKKLLLSDSGFYLCAWATINYGYTFGSGTRLTVV.

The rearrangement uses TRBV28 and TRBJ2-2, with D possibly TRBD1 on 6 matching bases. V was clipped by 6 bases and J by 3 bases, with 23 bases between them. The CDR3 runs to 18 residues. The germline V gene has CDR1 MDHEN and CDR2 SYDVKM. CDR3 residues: CASSYAARTGKDTGELFF. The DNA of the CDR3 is TGTGCCAGCAGCTATGCTGCCCGAACAGGGAAAGACACCGGGGAGCTGTTTTTT. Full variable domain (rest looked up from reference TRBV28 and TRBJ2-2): DVKVTQSSRYLVKRTGEKVFLECVQDMDHENMFWYRQDPGLGLRLIYFSYDVKMKEKGDIPEGYSVSREKKERFSLILESASTNQTSMYLCASSYAARTGKDTGELFFGEGSRLTVL.

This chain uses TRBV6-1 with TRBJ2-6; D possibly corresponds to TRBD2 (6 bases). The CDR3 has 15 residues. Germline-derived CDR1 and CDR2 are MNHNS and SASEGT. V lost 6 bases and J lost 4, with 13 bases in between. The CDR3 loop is CASRSGGSGANVLTF. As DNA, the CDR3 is TGTGCCAGCAGGTCCGGAGGGTCGGGGGCCAACGTCCTGACTTTC.

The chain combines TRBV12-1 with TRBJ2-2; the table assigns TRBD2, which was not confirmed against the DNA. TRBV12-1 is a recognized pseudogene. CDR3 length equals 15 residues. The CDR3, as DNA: TGTGCCAGCAGACCAACAGGGAGGGGGACCGGGGAGCTGTTTTTT. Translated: CASRPTGRGTGELFF.

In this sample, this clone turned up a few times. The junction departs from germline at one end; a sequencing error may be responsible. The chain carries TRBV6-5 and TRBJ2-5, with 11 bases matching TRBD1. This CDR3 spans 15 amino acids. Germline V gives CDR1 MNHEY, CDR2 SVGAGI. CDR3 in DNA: TGTGCCATCAGTAGGGACAGGGGGTACCAAGAGACCCAGTACTTC. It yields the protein CAISRDRGYQETQYF.

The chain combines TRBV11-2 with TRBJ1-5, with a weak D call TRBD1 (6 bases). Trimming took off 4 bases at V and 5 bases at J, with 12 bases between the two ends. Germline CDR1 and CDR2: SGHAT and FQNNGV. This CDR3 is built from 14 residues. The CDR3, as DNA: TGTGCCAGCAGCTCCACAGGGAAATATCAGCCCCAGCATTTT. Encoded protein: CASSSTGKYQPQHF.

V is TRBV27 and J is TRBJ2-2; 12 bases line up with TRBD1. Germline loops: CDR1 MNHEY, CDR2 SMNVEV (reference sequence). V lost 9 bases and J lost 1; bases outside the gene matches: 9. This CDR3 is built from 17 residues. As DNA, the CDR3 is TGTGCCAGTTACCGGGACAGGGGGCCCATGAACACCGGGGAGCTGTTTTTT. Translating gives CASYRDRGPMNTGELFF.

CDR3 sequence (DNA): TGTGCCAGCAGCCCCCCCGGTTACGAGCAGTACTTC. It is translated as CASSPPGYEQYF. J is TRBJ2-5 and V is TRBV7-2; D is ambiguous. The DNA end lines up better with TRBJ2-7; the J call may be wrong. Germline V CDR1 and CDR2: SGHTA, FQGNSA. CDR3 length: 12 residues.

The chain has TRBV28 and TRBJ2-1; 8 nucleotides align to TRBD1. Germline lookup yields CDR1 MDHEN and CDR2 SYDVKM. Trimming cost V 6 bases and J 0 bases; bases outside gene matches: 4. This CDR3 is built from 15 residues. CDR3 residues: CASRTGTGSYNEQFF. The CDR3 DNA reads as TGTGCCAGCAGGACGGGGACAGGCTCCTACAATGAGCAGTTCTTC.

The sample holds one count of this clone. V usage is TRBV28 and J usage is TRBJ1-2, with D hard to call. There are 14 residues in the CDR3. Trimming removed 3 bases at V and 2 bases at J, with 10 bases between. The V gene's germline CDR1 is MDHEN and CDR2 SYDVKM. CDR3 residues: CASSLWQENYGYTF. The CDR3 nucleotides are TGTGCCAGCAGTTTGTGGCAGGAGAACTATGGCTACACCTTC.

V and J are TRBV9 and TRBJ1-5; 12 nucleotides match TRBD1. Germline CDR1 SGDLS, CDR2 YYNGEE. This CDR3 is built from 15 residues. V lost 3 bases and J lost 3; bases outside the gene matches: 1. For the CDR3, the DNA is TGTGCCAGCAGCGAGGGACAGGGGGCCAATCAGCCCCAGCATTTT. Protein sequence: CASSEGQGANQPQHF.

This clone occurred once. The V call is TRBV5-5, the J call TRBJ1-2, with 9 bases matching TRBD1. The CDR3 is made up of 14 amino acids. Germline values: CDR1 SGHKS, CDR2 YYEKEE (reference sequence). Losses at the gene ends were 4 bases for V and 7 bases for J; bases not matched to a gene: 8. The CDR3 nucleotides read TGTGCCAGCAGCCCGGGACAGGGCCTGGGTGGCTACACCTTC. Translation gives CASSPGQGLGGYTF.

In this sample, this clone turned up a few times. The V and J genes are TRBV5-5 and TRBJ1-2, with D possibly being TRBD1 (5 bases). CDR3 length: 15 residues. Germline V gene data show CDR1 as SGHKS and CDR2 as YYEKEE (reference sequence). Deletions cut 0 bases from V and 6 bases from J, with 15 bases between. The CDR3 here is CASSLGQGALDGYTF. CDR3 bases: TGTGCCAGCAGCTTGGGGCAGGGAGCACTGGATGGCTACACCTTC.

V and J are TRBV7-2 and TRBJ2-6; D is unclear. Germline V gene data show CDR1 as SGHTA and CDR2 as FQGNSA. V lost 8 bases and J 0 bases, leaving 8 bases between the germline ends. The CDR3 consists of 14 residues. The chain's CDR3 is CASVGGSGANVLTF. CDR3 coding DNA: TGTGCCAGCGTGGGCGGCTCTGGGGCCAACGTCCTGACTTTC.

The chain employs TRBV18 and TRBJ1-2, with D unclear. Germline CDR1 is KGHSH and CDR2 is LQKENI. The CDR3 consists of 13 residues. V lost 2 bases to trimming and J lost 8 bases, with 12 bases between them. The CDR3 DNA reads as TGTGCCAGCTCACCAGAAAGGGTTTACGGCTACACCTTC. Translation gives CASSPERVYGYTF.

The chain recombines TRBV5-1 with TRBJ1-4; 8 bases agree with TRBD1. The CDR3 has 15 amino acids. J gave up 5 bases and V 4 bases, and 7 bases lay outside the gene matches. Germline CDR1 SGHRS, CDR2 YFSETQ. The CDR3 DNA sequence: TGCGCCAGCAGCCCTAACGGACAGGGAAATGAAAAACTGTTTTTT. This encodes CASSPNGQGNEKLFF.

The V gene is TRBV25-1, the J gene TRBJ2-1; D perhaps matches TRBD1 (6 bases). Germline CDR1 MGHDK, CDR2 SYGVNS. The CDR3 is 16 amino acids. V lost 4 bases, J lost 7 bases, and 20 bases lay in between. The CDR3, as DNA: TGTGCCAGCAGTGGCGAACACAGGGTGGGTGTGAATGAGCAGTTCTTC. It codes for CASSGEHRVGVNEQFF.

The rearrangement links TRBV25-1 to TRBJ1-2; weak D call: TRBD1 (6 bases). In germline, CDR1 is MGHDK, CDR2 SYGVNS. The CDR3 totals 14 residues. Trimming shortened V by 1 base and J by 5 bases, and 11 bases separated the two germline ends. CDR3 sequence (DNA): TGTGCCAGCAGTGAATCGGGGGCAGGATATGGCTACACCTTC. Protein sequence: CASSESGAGYGYTF.

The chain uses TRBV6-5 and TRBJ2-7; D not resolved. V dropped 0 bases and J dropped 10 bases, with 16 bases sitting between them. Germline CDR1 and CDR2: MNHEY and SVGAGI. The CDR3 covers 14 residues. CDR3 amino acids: CASSYSSSPAIQYF. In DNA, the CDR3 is TGTGCCAGCAGTTACTCGTCCAGCCCGGCGATACAGTACTTC.

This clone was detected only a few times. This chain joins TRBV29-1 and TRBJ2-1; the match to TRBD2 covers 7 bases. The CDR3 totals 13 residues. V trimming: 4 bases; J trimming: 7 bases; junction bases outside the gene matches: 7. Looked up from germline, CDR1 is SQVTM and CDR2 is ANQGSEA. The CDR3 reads CSVGSGIVNEQFF. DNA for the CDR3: TGCAGCGTTGGGAGCGGGATTGTTAATGAGCAGTTCTTC.